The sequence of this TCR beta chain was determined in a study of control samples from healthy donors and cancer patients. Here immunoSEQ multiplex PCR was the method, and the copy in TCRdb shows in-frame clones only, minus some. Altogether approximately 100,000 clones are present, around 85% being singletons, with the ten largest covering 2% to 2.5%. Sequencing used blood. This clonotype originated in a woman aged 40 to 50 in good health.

CDR3 coding DNA: TGTGCCAGTAGTCCCGACAGGGACAGCTATGGCTACACCTTC. Translating it yields CASSPDRDSYGYTF. This chain joins TRBV19 and TRBJ1-2; 7 nucleotides line up with TRBD1. V gave up 5 bases and J gave up 4 bases; unmatched junction bases: 7. This CDR3 is built from 14 residues. CDR1 is LNHDA, CDR2 SQIVND, per germline (reference sequence).